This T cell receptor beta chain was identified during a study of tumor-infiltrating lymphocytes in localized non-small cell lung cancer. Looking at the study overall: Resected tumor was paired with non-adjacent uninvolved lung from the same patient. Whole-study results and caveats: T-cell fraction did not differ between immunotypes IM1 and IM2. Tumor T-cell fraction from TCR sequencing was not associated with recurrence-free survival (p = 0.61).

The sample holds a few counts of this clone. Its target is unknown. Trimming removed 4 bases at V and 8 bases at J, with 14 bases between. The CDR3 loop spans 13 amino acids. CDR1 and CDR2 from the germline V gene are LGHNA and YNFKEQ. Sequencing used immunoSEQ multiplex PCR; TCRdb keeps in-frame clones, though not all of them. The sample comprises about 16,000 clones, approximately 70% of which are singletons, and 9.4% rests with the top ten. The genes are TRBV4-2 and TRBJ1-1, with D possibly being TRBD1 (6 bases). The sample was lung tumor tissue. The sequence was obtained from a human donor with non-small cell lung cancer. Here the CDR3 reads CASSLGGGKEAFF. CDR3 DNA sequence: TGTGCCAGCAGCCTGGGAGGGGGTAAGGAAGCTTTCTTT.